This TCR beta chain was captured in a study of CD8 T cells in ankylosing spondylitis (dated by TCRdb to 2016 to 2017). At the level of the whole study: The study set out to find disease-linked TCR variants by profiling T cell receptor beta repertoires in ankylosing spondylitis patients and healthy donors. Peripheral blood samples were taken, and synovial fluid was additionally collected from ankylosing spondylitis patients. In total, the full study cohort was made up of some 100 healthy donors and roughly 27 ankylosing spondylitis patients.

Beyond this particular receptor, the publication reports: A TCR beta motif made up of several highly homologous amino acid variants appeared to be characteristic of blood from ankylosing spondylitis patients. The disease-linked clones had a CD8+ phenotype and were found at relatively low frequencies in peripheral blood. Significant enrichment of the disease-linked clones was reported in matched synovial fluid samples from ankylosing spondylitis patients. Some motif variants were previously reported in synovial fluid and blood of reactive arthritis patients, suggesting common disease-initiation mechanisms.

This clonotype was counted between two and nine times. Its antigen remains undetermined. Base quality data are lacking; no much larger clone is found one base away. Instrument used: Illumina HiSeq 2500. Quantitative 5'-RACE with molecular barcodes was the method used to prepare the TCR beta libraries. Turning to the authors' computational methods: To identify disease-linked TCR variants, a new computational method was used, one built on a probabilistic model of VDJ rearrangement. TCRdb ran its own pipeline on the public reads, namely fastp trimming at Q25 and MiXCR clone calling, and kept in-frame beta chains. CDR3 protein duplicates are merged, each entry listing the most common genes and DNA. TCRdb's processing, not the study's, gives the V and J calls here. The sample yields some 250,000 distinct CDR3 sequences; about 24% were counted once. The top ten hold 0.6% to 0.75% of the sample. Trimming accounts for 10 bases at V and 4 bases at J, while the number of junction bases matched to no gene is 11. CDR1 and CDR2, per the germline V gene, are ENHRY and SYGVKD. From the cysteine up to the phenylalanine, the CDR3 has a length of 15 residues. The only DNA kept is the CDR3, 45 bases in frame from the first base.

Sequenced material: blood, either unsorted or a sorted T cell fraction (not recorded which). The chain is made from TRBV10-3 and TRBJ2-5; 11 central nucleotides agree with TRBD1. The source is a male donor with ankylosing spondylitis or in good health (not recorded which). At the DNA level, the sequence is TGTGCCACCGAACCGGGACAGGGGGAAAGAGAGACCCAGTACTTC. Its translation reads: CATEPGQGERETQYF.